This T cell receptor beta chain was recorded in a study of blood T cell repertoires in COVID-19. Whole-study context: Samples came from the United States, Italy and Spain, spanning acute and convalescent COVID-19. The cDNA or gDNA used as material had been derived from T cells, B-cell-depleted T cells, or PBMCs.

Original processing methods: Counts of nucleated cells, estimated from reference gene primer amplification, were obtained. Libraries were prepared by immunoSEQ multiplex PCR; TCRdb keeps only in-frame clonotypes and omits some of them. Clone size and the V and J calls come from that table; the DNA yielded D and trimming. Here the sample spans 130,000 or so clones, approximately 88% being singletons. The CDR3 loop spans 15 amino acids. V was clipped by 4 bases and J by 5 bases; unmatched bases: 8. In germline, CDR1 is SGHRS, CDR2 YFSETQ. The sample consisted of peripheral blood. This chain connects TRBV5-1 to TRBJ2-7, with 11 bases lining up with TRBD1. The receptor was isolated from a man between 60 and 75 years old with active or convalescent COVID-19. The CDR3 loop reads CASSPGTGGTDEQYF. Written as DNA, the CDR3 is TGCGCCAGCAGCCCGGGGACAGGGGGTACGGACGAGCAGTACTTC.